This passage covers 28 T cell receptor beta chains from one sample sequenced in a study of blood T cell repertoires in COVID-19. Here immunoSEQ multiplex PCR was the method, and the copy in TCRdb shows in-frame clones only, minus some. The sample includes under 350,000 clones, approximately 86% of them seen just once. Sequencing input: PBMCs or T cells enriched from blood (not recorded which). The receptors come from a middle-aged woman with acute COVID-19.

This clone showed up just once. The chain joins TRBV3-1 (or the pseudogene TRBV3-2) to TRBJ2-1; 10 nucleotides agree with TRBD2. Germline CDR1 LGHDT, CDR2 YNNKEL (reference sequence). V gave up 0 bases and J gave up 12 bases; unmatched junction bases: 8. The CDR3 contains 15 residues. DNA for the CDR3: TGTGCCAGCAGCCAAGATCAGACTAGCGGGTCGGGGCAGTTCTTC. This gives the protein CASSQDQTSGSGQFF.

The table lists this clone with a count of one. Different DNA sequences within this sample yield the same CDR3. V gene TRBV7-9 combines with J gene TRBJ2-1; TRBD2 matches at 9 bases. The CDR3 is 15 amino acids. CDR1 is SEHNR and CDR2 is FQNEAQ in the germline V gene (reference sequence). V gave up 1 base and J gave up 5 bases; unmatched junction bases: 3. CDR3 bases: TGTGCCAGCAGCTTAGTCCTAGCGGGAAACAATGAGCAGTTCTTC. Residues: CASSLVLAGNNEQFF.

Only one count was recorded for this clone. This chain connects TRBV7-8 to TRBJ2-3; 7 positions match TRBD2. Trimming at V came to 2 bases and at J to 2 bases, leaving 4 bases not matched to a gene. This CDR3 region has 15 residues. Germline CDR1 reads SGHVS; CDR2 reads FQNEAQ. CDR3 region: CASSLFLADTDTQYF. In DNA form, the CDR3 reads TGTGCCAGCAGCTTATTCCTAGCGGACACAGATACGCAGTATTTT.

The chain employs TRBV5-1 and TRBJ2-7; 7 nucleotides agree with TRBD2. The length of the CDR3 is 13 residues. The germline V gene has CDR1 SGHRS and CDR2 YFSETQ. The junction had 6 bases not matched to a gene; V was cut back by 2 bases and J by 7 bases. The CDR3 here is CASSFPGTKEQYF. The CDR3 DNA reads TGCGCCAGCAGCTTCCCGGGGACTAAAGAGCAGTACTTC. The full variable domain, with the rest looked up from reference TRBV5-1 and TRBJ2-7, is KAGVTQTPRYLIKTRGQQVTLSCSPISGHRSVSWYQQTPGQGLQFLFEYFSETQRNKGNFPGRFSGRQFSNSRSEMNVSTLELGDSALYLCASSFPGTKEQYFGPGTRLTVT.

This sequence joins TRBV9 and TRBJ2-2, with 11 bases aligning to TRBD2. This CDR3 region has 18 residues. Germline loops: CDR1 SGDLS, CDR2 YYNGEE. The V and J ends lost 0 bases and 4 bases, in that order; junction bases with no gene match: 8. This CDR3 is CASSVELAGVGGTGELFF. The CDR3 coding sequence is TGTGCCAGCAGCGTAGAACTAGCGGGAGTGGGAGGCACCGGGGAGCTGTTTTTT.

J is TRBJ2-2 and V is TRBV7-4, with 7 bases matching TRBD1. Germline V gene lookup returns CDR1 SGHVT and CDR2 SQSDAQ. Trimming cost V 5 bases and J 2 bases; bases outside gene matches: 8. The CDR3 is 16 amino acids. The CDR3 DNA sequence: TGTGCCAGCAGCCCAATCAGGGGGAAAAACACCGGGGAGCTGTTTTTT. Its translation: CASSPIRGKNTGELFF.

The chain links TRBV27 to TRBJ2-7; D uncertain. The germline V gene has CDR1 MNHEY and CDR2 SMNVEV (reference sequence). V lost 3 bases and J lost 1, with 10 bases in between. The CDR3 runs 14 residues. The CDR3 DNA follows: TGTGCCAGCAGTTTCAGGCCACCTTCCTACGAGCAGTACTTC. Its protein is CASSFRPPSYEQYF.

The CDR3 protein is CASSPPRTGFKSYGYTF. CDR3 DNA sequence: TGTGCCAGCTCACCACCTCGGACAGGGTTTAAGAGCTATGGCTACACCTTC. The chain employs TRBV18 and TRBJ1-2; 8 positions match TRBD1. The CDR3 covers 17 residues. Germline CDR1 KGHSH, CDR2 LQKENI. With 0 bases clipped from V and 4 bases from J, the junction kept 10 bases outside the gene matches.

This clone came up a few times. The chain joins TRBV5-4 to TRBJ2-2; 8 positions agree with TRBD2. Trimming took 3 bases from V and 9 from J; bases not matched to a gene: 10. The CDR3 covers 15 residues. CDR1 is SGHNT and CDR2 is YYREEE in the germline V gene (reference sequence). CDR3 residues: CASSSPRTSQRELFF. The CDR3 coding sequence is TGTGCCAGCAGCTCGCCGAGGACTAGCCAAAGGGAGCTGTTTTTT.

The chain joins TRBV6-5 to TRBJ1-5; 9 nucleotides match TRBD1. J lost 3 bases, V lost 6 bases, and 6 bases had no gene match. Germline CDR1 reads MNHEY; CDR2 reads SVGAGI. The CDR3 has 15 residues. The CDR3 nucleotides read TGTGCCAGCAGGAGGACAGGGGCGCTCAATCAGCCCCAGCATTTT. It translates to CASRRTGALNQPQHF.

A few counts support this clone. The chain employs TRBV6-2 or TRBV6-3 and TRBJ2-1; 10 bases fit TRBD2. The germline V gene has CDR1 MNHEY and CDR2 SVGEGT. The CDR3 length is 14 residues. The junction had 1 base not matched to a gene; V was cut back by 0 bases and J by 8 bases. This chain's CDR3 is CASSYSLAGDEQFF. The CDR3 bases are TGTGCCAGCAGTTACTCCCTAGCGGGAGATGAGCAGTTCTTC.

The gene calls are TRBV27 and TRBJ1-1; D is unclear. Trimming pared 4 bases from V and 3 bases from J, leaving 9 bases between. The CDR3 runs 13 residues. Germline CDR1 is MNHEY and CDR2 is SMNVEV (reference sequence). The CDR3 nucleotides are TGTGCCAGCAGTTCCAGAGGCGACACTGAAGCTTTCTTT. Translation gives CASSSRGDTEAFF.

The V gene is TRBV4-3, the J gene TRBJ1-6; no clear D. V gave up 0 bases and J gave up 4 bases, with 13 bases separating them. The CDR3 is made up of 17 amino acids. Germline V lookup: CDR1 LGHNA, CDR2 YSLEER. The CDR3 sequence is CASSQEVGAVYNSPLHF. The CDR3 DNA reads TGCGCCAGCAGCCAAGAAGTTGGAGCAGTGTATAATTCACCCCTCCACTTT.

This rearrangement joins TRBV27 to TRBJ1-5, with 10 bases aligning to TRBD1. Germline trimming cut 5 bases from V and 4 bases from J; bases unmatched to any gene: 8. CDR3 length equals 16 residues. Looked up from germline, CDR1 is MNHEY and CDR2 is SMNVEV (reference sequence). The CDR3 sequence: CASSQLTDRGNQPQHF. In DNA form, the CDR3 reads TGTGCCAGCAGTCAACTTACGGACAGGGGGAATCAGCCCCAGCATTTT.

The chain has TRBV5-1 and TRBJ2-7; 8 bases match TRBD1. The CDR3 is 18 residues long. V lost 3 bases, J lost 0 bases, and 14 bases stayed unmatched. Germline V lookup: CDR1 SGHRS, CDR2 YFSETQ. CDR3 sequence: CASSSARGRFFSSYEQYF. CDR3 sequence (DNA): TGCGCCAGCAGCTCGGCCAGGGGGCGTTTTTTTTCCTCCTACGAGCAGTACTTC.

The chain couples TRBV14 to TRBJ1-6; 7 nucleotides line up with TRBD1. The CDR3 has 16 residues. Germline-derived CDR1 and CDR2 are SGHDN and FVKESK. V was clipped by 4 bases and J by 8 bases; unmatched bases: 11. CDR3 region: CASSRTGESLYSPLHF. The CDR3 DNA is TGTGCCAGCAGCCGTACAGGGGAATCCTTGTATTCACCCCTCCACTTT.

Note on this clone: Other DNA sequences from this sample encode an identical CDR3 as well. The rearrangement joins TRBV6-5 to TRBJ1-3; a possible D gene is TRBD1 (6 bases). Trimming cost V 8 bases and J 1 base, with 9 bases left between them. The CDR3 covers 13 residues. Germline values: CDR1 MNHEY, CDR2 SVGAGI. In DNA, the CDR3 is TGTGCCAGCTCTACAGGGTCTGGAAACACCATATATTTT. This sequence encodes CASSTGSGNTIYF.

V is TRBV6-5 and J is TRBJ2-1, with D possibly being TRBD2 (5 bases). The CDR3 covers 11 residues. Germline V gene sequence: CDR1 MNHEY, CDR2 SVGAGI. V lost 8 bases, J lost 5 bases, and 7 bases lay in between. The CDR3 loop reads CASGRDNEQFF. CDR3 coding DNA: TGTGCCAGCGGGCGGGACAATGAGCAGTTCTTC.

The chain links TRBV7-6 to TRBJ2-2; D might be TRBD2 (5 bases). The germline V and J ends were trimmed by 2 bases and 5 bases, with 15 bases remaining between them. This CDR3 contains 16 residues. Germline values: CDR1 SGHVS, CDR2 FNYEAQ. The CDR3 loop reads CASSLLGPRGTGELFF. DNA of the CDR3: TGTGCCAGCAGCTTATTGGGCCCTCGAGGGACCGGGGAGCTGTTTTTT.

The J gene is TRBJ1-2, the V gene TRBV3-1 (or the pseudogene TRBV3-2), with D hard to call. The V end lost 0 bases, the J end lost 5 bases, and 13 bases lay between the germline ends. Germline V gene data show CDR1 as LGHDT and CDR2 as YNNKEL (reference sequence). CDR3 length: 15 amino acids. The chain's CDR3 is CASSQEGRRNYGYTF. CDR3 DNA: TGTGCCAGCAGCCAAGAAGGGCGGAGGAATTATGGCTACACCTTC.

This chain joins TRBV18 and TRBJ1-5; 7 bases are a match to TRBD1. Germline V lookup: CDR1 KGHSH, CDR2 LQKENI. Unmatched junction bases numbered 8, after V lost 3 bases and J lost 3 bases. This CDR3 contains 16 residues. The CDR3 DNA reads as TGTGCCAGCTCACCTTGGGACAGCCAGATCAATCAGCCCCAGCATTTT. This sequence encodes CASSPWDSQINQPQHF.

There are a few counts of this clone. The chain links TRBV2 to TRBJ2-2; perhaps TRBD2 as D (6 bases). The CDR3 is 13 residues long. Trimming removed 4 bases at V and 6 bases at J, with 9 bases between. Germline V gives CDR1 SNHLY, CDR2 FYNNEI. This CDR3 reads CASSGDLSGELFF. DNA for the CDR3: TGTGCCAGCAGTGGGGACTTGTCCGGGGAGCTGTTTTTT.

The CDR3 sequence is CASSPGGHGNEKLFF. DNA of the CDR3: TGTGCCAGCAGCCCGGGGGGGCATGGTAATGAAAAACTGTTTTTT. This chain connects TRBV7-2 to TRBJ1-4; TRBD1 is a possible D gene (6 bases). Per the germline V gene, CDR1 is SGHTA and CDR2 is FQGNSA. V lost 5 bases and J lost 4, with 14 bases in between. The CDR3 totals 15 residues.

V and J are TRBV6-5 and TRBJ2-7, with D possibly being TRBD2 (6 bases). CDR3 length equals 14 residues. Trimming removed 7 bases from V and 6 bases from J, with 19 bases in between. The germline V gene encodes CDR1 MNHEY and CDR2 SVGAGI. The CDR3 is CASTKDGHGGEQYF. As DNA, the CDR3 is TGTGCCAGCACCAAGGACGGACACGGGGGCGAGCAGTACTTC.

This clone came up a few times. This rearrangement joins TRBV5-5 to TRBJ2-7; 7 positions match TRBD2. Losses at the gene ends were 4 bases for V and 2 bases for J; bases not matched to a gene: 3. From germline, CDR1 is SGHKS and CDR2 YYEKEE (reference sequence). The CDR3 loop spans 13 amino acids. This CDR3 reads CASSVGTTYEQYF. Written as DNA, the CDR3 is TGTGCCAGCAGCGTAGGGACTACCTACGAGCAGTACTTC.

CDR3 region: CASSVNSGRIGETQYF. CDR3 coding DNA: TGTGCCAGCAGCGTGAATAGCGGGAGAATAGGGGAGACCCAGTACTTC. This chain connects TRBV5-6 to TRBJ2-5; the match to TRBD2 covers 9 bases. The CDR3 runs 16 residues. CDR1 SGHDT and CDR2 YYEEEE come from the germline V gene. V lost 4 bases, J lost 5 bases, and 12 bases stayed unmatched.

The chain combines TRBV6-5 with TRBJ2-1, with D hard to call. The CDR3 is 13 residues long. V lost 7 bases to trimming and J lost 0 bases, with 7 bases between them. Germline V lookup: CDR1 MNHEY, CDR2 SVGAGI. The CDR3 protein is CASKSSSYNEQFF. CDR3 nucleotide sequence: TGTGCCAGCAAATCTAGCTCCTACAATGAGCAGTTCTTC.

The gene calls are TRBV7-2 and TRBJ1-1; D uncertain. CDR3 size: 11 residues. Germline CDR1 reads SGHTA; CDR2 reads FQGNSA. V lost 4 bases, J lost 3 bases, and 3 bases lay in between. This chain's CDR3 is CASSYYTEAFF. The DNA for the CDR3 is TGTGCCAGCAGCTACTACACTGAAGCTTTCTTT.